The sample holds a few counts of the clone carrying this T cell receptor (beta chain). Its antigen remains unknown. Time point indicated: cycle 4 day 1 (C4D1), after 5 to 7 weeks of nivolumab. With no exception, relapse followed autologous stem cell transplantation in all patients, and brentuximab vedotin exposure varied. The repertoire was sequenced with immunoSEQ multiplex PCR; TCRdb's copy has only in-frame clones and lacks some. Of some 16,000 clones listed, about 80% are singletons. These data originate in a study of PD-1 blockade in classical Hodgkin lymphoma. Notes on the study in general: TCR diversity at baseline was reported to be reduced in newly diagnosed patients relative to healthy donors.

Germline CDR1 is SGHRS and CDR2 is YFSETQ. Trimming shortened V by 4 bases and J by 7 bases, and 11 bases separated the two germline ends. The CDR3 totals 12 residues. V gene TRBV5-1 combines with J gene TRBJ1-1; maybe TRBD1 (5 bases). Specimen: peripheral blood mononuclear cells (PBMCs), collected before the fourth cycle of nivolumab. This clonotype originated in a human donor with classical Hodgkin lymphoma. The CDR3 nucleotides are TGCGCCAGCAGCGAGGGACTGAATGAAGCTTTCTTT. The encoded protein is CASSEGLNEAFF.